These T cell receptor beta chains were read from a single sample in a study of HIV-infected patients and healthy controls. TCRdb analysed the 5' RACE reads with MiXCR anew, one entry per CDR3 protein. The sample yields 4,400 or so distinct CDR3 sequences, around 7.8% seen once. The specimen comprised blood, sampled before antiretroviral therapy. The receptors derive from an adult with HIV infection. Both conserved end residues are part of each CDR3. The D gene is left open where the match is weak. Only some rows state a clone size, as once, few, many or a class for expanded clones.

d_call clone_size j_call v_call cdr3_aa cdr3_nt
NA once TRBJ1-2 TRBV7-8 CASSSRTSQVDYGYTF TGTGCCAGCAGCTCCCGGACTTCTCAGGTGGACTATGGCTACACCTTC
TRBD1 medium-sized TRBJ2-2 TRBV12-3/TRBV12-4 CASSPGTGGPGELFF TGTGCCAGCAGCCCCGGGACAGGGGGTCCCGGGGAGCTGTTTTTT
TRBD1 NA TRBJ2-2 TRBV7-2 CATRHGTGDNTGELFF TGTGCCACTCGACACGGGACAGGAGACAACACCGGGGAGCTGTTTTTT
NA many TRBJ1-1 TRBV7-3 CASSFGGAEVAFF TGTGCCAGCAGCTTCGGGGGGGCGGAAGTAGCTTTCTTT
NA few TRBJ2-3 TRBV6-5 CASSYSGLFSTDTQYF TGTGCCAGCAGTTACTCGGGACTGTTTAGCACAGATACGCAGTATTTT
NA medium-sized TRBJ1-5 TRBV14 CARYRNREDQPQHF TGTGCCAGGTACCGGAACAGGGAGGATCAGCCCCAGCATTTT
NA NA TRBJ2-7 TRBV6-5 CASSSIRRAYEQYF TGTGCCAGCAGCAGCATTCGTAGAGCCTACGAGCAGTACTTC
NA medium-sized TRBJ2-2 TRBV28 CASRIAGSRTGELFF TGTGCCAGCCGTATCGCAGGGAGCAGGACGGGGGAGCTGTTTTTT
TRBD2 medium-sized TRBJ2-3 TRBV20-1 CSAITSGSSADTQYF TGCAGTGCTATCACTAGCGGGAGTAGCGCAGATACGCAGTATTTT
NA medium-sized TRBJ1-1 TRBV12-3/TRBV12-4 CASSSTDRNTEAFF TGTGCCAGCAGTTCCACGGACAGAAACACTGAAGCTTTCTTT
NA medium-sized TRBJ2-5 TRBV5-1 CASSAGGQETQYF TGCGCCAGCAGCGCTGGAGGGCAAGAGACCCAGTACTTC
NA many TRBJ2-3 TRBV12-3/TRBV12-4 CASSPPRGAPSTDTQYF TGTGCCAGCAGTCCCCCCAGGGGCGCCCCCAGCACAGATACGCAGTATTTT
TRBD1 few TRBJ1-3 TRBV20-1 CSARDRGQGGRNTIYF TGCAGTGCTAGAGATCGGGGACAGGGAGGTAGAAACACCATATATTTT
NA many TRBJ2-5 TRBV7-9 CASSLAQETQYF TGTGCCAGCAGCTTAGCCCAAGAGACCCAGTACTTC
NA medium-sized TRBJ1-2 TRBV6-5 CASSYNQSPGFPYGYTF TGTGCCAGCAGCTACAACCAGTCCCCGGGGTTCCCGTATGGCTACACCTTC
NA medium-sized TRBJ1-5 TRBV12-3/TRBV12-4 CASSLAGQPQHF TGTGCCAGCAGTTTAGCCGGCCAGCCCCAGCATTTT
NA medium-sized TRBJ2-5 TRBV6-1 CASILISSPQALKETQYF TGTGCCAGCATACTGATTTCCTCCCCTCAAGCGCTGAAAGAGACCCAGTACTTC
NA NA TRBJ2-1 TRBV5-1 CASSLEGSSYNEQFF TGCGCCAGCAGCTTGGAAGGAAGCTCCTACAATGAGCAGTTCTTC
NA medium-sized TRBJ1-2 TRBV5-1 CASSDGTYYGYTF TGCGCCAGCAGCGACGGGACATACTATGGCTACACCTTC
NA NA TRBJ1-5 TRBV18 CASSPPGVRSNQPQHF TGTGCCAGCTCACCACCGGGCGTTCGGAGCAATCAGCCCCAGCATTTT
NA medium-sized TRBJ1-3 TRBV27 CASSLRVGNTIYF TGTGCCAGCAGTTTAAGAGTTGGAAACACCATATATTTT
NA many TRBJ1-5 TRBV7-2 CASSLGTTQPQHF TGTGCCAGCAGCTTAGGGACGACTCAGCCCCAGCATTTT